Following are 11 T cell receptor beta chains from one sample sequenced in a study of graft-versus-host responses after intestinal transplantation. The data were produced by immunoSEQ multiplex PCR, yet TCRdb's version contains in-frame clones alone and is incomplete. The sample lists about 97,000 clones; approximately 90% were seen once. Sequenced here: PBMCs, sampled 450 to 480 days after intestinal transplant. Receptor source: a human patient who received an intestinal transplant, so some T cells may come from the graft donor.

The gene calls are TRBV5-6 and TRBJ1-3; D possibly corresponds to TRBD1 (5 bases). Deletions cut 2 bases from V and 3 bases from J, with 12 bases between. The length of the CDR3 is 15 residues. In germline, CDR1 is SGHDT, CDR2 YYEEEE. CDR3 sequence reads: CASSFGTAFGNTIYF. DNA for the CDR3: TGTGCCAGCAGCTTTGGGACCGCGTTTGGAAACACCATATATTTT.

The chain links TRBV12-2 to TRBJ2-7; the table gives TRBD1 as D, unverified against the DNA. TRBV12-2 is a pseudogene segment. CDR3 length equals 16 residues. As DNA, the CDR3 is TGTGCAAGTCGCTTTTATTGTGCAGGGGTCTCCTACGAGCAGTACTTC. Its protein product is CASRFYCAGVSYEQYF.

This sequence joins TRBV4-1 and TRBJ2-1; no clear D gene. CDR1 is MGHRA, CDR2 YSYEKL, per germline. The CDR3 length is 13 residues. Between the trimmed V and J ends, which lost 1 base and 8 bases, there was a span of 9 bases. The CDR3 DNA follows: TGCGCCAGCAGCCAAGGGAGTGTCGATGAGCAGTTCTTC. It encodes CASSQGSVDEQFF.

The J gene is TRBJ2-7, the V gene TRBV5-6; maybe TRBD1 (7 bases). V was cut by 0 bases and J by 4 bases, with 14 bases left in between. Germline values: CDR1 SGHDT, CDR2 YYEEEE. The CDR3 loop spans 15 amino acids. The CDR3 protein is CASSLEGAGRYEQYF. The DNA for the CDR3 is TGTGCCAGCAGCTTGGAGGGGGCGGGAAGGTACGAGCAGTACTTC.

CDR3 DNA sequence: TGCGGCTGGGCCGGGACAGATTATAACTATGGCTACACCTTC. It specifies CGWAGTDYNYGYTF. The chain carries TRBV29-1 and TRBJ1-2; TRBD1 aligns across 7 bases. CDR1 is SQVTM and CDR2 is ANQGSEA in the germline V gene. The CDR3 covers 14 residues.

On this clone itself: Different DNA sequences within this sample yield the same CDR3. The V gene is TRBV5-1, the J gene TRBJ1-2; weak D call: TRBD1 (6 bases). Trimming pared 4 bases from V and 4 bases from J, leaving 14 bases between. This CDR3 is built from 14 residues. Germline V gene lookup returns CDR1 SGHRS and CDR2 YFSETQ. CDR3: CASSPGAGLYGYTF. CDR3 in DNA: TGCGCCAGCAGCCCGGGGGCCGGACTCTATGGCTACACCTTC.

This sequence joins TRBV11-2 and TRBJ1-1; 7 bases match TRBD1. The germline V gene has CDR1 SGHAT and CDR2 FQNNGV. V was pared by 0 bases and J by 4 bases, with 11 bases of the junction left unmatched. This CDR3 contains 17 residues. CDR3 protein: CASSLDLMQGVVTEAFF. CDR3 nucleotide sequence: TGTGCCAGCAGCTTAGATCTGATGCAGGGGGTGGTCACTGAAGCTTTCTTT.

V usage is TRBV27 and J usage is TRBJ1-1; TRBD1 matches at 7 bases. The CDR3 totals 13 residues. The germline V gene encodes CDR1 MNHEY and CDR2 SMNVEV (reference sequence). Trimming at V came to 6 bases and at J to 4 bases, leaving 5 bases not matched to a gene. CDR3 in amino acids: CASSLYRGTEAFF. CDR3 sequence (DNA): TGTGCCAGCAGCCTTTACAGGGGCACTGAAGCTTTCTTT.

This clone was counted between two and nine times. The genes are TRBV2 and TRBJ2-7, with unresolved D. Germline-derived CDR1 and CDR2 are SNHLY and FYNNEI. The CDR3 runs 10 residues. The V end was cut by 11 bases, the J end by 2 bases, with 7 bases between. The CDR3 protein is CAAGPYEQYF. DNA of the CDR3: TGTGCCGCAGGCCCCTACGAGCAGTACTTC.

This clone was detected only a few times. A read error may produce the germline difference seen at one junction end. V gene TRBV10-3 combines with J gene TRBJ1-4, with 7 nucleotides matching TRBD1. CDR1 and CDR2 (germline): ENHRY, SYGVKD. The CDR3 spans 15 residues. The CDR3 protein is CASSYGGTVGEKLFF. CDR3 sequence (DNA): TGTGCCAGCAGTTACGGGGGGACAGTAGGCGAAAAACTGTTTTTT.

The chain employs TRBV6-5 and TRBJ2-6; the D gene is possibly TRBD2 (5 bases). V was clipped by 6 bases and J by 0 bases, with 9 bases between them. The CDR3 is made up of 15 amino acids. CDR1 MNHEY and CDR2 SVGAGI come from the germline V gene. DNA for the CDR3: TGTGCCAGCAGAACTACTAGCTCTGGGGCCAACGTCCTGACTTTC. This encodes CASRTTSSGANVLTF.